The 26 T cell receptor beta chains in this list originate from one sample, sequenced in a study of blood T cell repertoires in COVID-19. Data came from immunoSEQ multiplex PCR; TCRdb stores just in-frame clones and leaves some out. The sample contains 98,000 or so clones, 71% of which appear only once. The sequenced sample was peripheral blood. The receptors originated from a woman between 40 and 55 years old with acute or convalescent COVID-19.

This chain's CDR3 is CASSAMSTGELFF. The CDR3 nucleotides read TGTGCCAGCAGCGCCATGAGCACCGGGGAGCTGTTTTTT. The chain combines TRBV9 with TRBJ2-2, with unresolved D. V was pared by 3 bases and J by 4 bases, with 7 bases between. This CDR3 has 13 amino acids. Per the germline V gene, CDR1 is SGDLS and CDR2 is YYNGEE.

This clone was counted between two and nine times. The V call is TRBV18, the J call TRBJ1-5, with 9 bases aligning to TRBD1. There are 15 residues in the CDR3. Germline values: CDR1 KGHSH, CDR2 LQKENI. Trimming cost V 6 bases and J 4 bases; bases outside gene matches: 7. The CDR3 loop reads CASSPQGQGNQPQHF. The CDR3 coding sequence is TGTGCCAGCTCTCCCCAGGGACAGGGTAATCAGCCCCAGCATTTT.

V usage is TRBV2 and J usage is TRBJ1-1, with D unresolved. The CDR3 covers 13 residues. Per the germline V gene, CDR1 is SNHLY and CDR2 is FYNNEI. Trimming shortened V by 3 bases and J by 8 bases, and 13 bases separated the two germline ends. CDR3 nucleotide sequence: TGTGCCAGCAGTGAGGGAGGCGGGTGGGAAGCTTTCTTT. It codes for CASSEGGGWEAFF.

The CDR3 DNA is TGTGCCAGCAGCTCCCGGGGGGGGAGTTCACCCCTCCACTTT. As protein: CASSSRGGSSPLHF. This chain uses TRBV11-1 with TRBJ1-6, with D possibly matching TRBD1 (5 bases). The CDR3 covers 14 residues. Germline V gene sequence: CDR1 SGHAT, CDR2 FQDESV (reference sequence). V was pared by 4 bases and J by 9 bases, with 13 bases between.

On this clone itself: The germline gene is not matched at one end of the junction; a read error may be the cause. The rearrangement uses TRBV7-2 and TRBJ1-2; 7 bases are a match to TRBD1. The length of the CDR3 is 15 residues. Germline V lookup: CDR1 SGHTA, CDR2 FQGNSA. CDR3 DNA sequence: TGTGCCAGCAGCTCTTATGGACAGGCTAATTATGGCTACACCTTC. Amino acid sequence: CASSSYGQANYGYTF. Combining the CDR3 with reference TRBV7-2 and TRBJ1-2 gives the whole variable domain GAGVSQSPSNKVTEKGKDVELRCDPISGHTALYWYRQSLGQGLEFLIYFQGNSAPDKSGLPSDRFSAERTGGSVSTLTIQRTQQEDSAVYLCASSSYGQANYGYTFGSGTRLTVV.

There are a few counts of this clone. The rearrangement links TRBV27 to TRBJ1-2; 7 positions agree with TRBD1. The junction had 10 bases not matched to a gene; V was cut back by 5 bases and J by 4 bases. The CDR3 runs to 15 residues. Germline V lookup: CDR1 MNHEY, CDR2 SMNVEV (reference sequence). The CDR3 DNA reads TGTGCCAGCAGTCATGAGGGCGGGACAGTCTATGGCTACACCTTC. Translated: CASSHEGGTVYGYTF.

This chain uses TRBV9 with TRBJ1-1; TRBD1 matches 8 bases. CDR3 size: 16 residues. J lost 10 bases, V lost 3 bases, and 17 bases had no gene match. CDR1 SGDLS and CDR2 YYNGEE come from the germline V gene. Here the CDR3 reads CASSDSTGGNTEGAFF. CDR3 nucleotides: TGTGCCAGCAGCGACTCAACAGGGGGAAATACAGAGGGAGCTTTCTTT.

This clone showed up many times. The V and J genes are TRBV7-2 and TRBJ1-5; D is uncertain. CDR1 is SGHTA, CDR2 FQGNSA, per germline. V was pared by 1 base and J by 6 bases, with 7 bases between. The CDR3 length is 13 residues. CDR3 bases: TGTGCCAGCAGCTTAGACAGATCTCAGCCCCAGCATTTT. Translation gives CASSLDRSQPQHF. The full variable domain, completed using reference TRBV7-2 and TRBJ1-5, is GAGVSQSPSNKVTEKGKDVELRCDPISGHTALYWYRQSLGQGLEFLIYFQGNSAPDKSGLPSDRFSAERTGGSVSTLTIQRTQQEDSAVYLCASSLDRSQPQHFGDGTRLSIL.

V gene TRBV7-9 combines with J gene TRBJ2-6; 7 bases line up with TRBD1. CDR1 is SEHNR and CDR2 is FQNEAQ in the germline V gene (reference sequence). The CDR3 runs 15 residues. V dropped 5 bases and J dropped 7; count of bases not matched to a gene: 8. This CDR3 is CASSQGAGGANVLTF. CDR3 DNA sequence: TGTGCCAGCAGCCAAGGGGCAGGGGGTGCCAACGTCCTGACTTTC.

The chain employs TRBV5-1 and TRBJ2-5, with 7 bases identical to TRBD1. Per germline, CDR1 SGHRS and CDR2 YFSETQ. V gave up 3 bases and J gave up 4 bases; unmatched junction bases: 18. The CDR3 has 18 residues. The CDR3 here is CASSSYRGEGTKGETQYF. The CDR3 DNA sequence: TGCGCCAGCAGCTCCTACAGGGGAGAGGGCACAAAGGGAGAGACCCAGTACTTC.

This chain connects TRBV5-1 to TRBJ2-3; 8 bases match TRBD2. The CDR3 sequence is 14 residues long. The germline gives CDR1 SGHRS, CDR2 YFSETQ. The ends lost 4 bases at V and 2 bases at J; junction bases unmatched: 3. The CDR3 DNA follows: TGCGCCAGCAGCCCCGGACTAGCCACAGATACGCAGTATTTT. Translating gives CASSPGLATDTQYF.

This clone was seen just once. The chain uses TRBV7-3 and TRBJ1-1; D unresolved. Germline CDR1 SGHTA, CDR2 FQGTGA. The CDR3 runs 15 residues. Trimming removed 6 bases at V and 3 bases at J, with 17 bases between. CDR3 sequence reads: CASRGGGALDTEAFF. The CDR3 DNA sequence: TGTGCCAGCAGGGGAGGTGGCGCGCTGGACACTGAAGCTTTCTTT.

The rearrangement links TRBV7-2 to TRBJ2-7; no clear D. The germline V gene encodes CDR1 SGHTA and CDR2 FQGNSA. V shed 2 bases and J shed 4 bases, with 3 bases lying between them. CDR3 length equals 11 residues. The CDR3 spells CASSLQYEQYF. DNA of the CDR3: TGTGCCAGCAGCTTACAATACGAGCAGTACTTC.

The rearrangement joins TRBV6-2 or TRBV6-3 to TRBJ1-2; D remains ambiguous. The ends were cut back, 0 bases at V and 11 bases at J, with 13 bases in the middle. Germline CDR1 is MNHEY and CDR2 is SVGEGT. The CDR3 runs 13 residues. The chain's CDR3 is CASSYSEDSKYTF. The CDR3 DNA reads TGTGCCAGCAGTTACTCGGAGGACTCAAAGTACACCTTC.

The chain couples TRBV4-3 to TRBJ2-2; D remains ambiguous. The CDR3 has 15 residues. CDR1 and CDR2 from the germline V gene are LGHNA and YSLEER. The V and J ends lost 0 bases and 0 bases respectively, with 5 bases between them. CDR3 loop: CASSQDLPNTGELFF. In DNA, the CDR3 is TGCGCCAGCAGCCAAGACCTTCCGAACACCGGGGAGCTGTTTTTT.

V is TRBV18 and J is TRBJ2-1; 12 nucleotides match TRBD2. The CDR3 runs to 15 residues. The germline CDR1 and CDR2 sequences are KGHSH and LQKENI. V was pared by 5 bases and J by 6 bases, with 5 bases of the junction left unmatched. CDR3 sequence reads: CASSNGLAGSNEQFF. CDR3 nucleotides: TGTGCCAGCTCAAACGGACTAGCGGGGTCCAATGAGCAGTTCTTC.

The CDR3 here is CASSPRSTSGGVDEQYF. The CDR3 region has the DNA TGTGCCAGCTCACCACGGTCGACTAGCGGGGGTGTAGACGAGCAGTACTTC. The chain employs TRBV18 and TRBJ2-7; 12 bases agree with TRBD2. The germline V gene encodes CDR1 KGHSH and CDR2 LQKENI. J lost 5 bases, V lost 1 base, and 9 bases had no gene match. The CDR3 sequence is 17 residues long.

The DNA of the CDR3 is TGTGCCAGCAGCTTGGTGGGGACAGACGAGCAGTACTTC. It yields the protein CASSLVGTDEQYF. The chain recombines TRBV5-4 with TRBJ2-7; 7 bases are shared with TRBD1. The V gene end was trimmed by 0 bases and the J gene end by 5 bases; junction bases not matched to a gene: 2. In germline, CDR1 is SGHNT, CDR2 YYREEE (reference sequence). This CDR3 has 13 amino acids.

This chain joins TRBV14 and TRBJ2-7, with a weak D call TRBD1 (6 bases). The germline CDR1 and CDR2 sequences are SGHDN and FVKESK. The germline V and J ends were trimmed by 0 bases and 4 bases, with 16 bases remaining between them. The CDR3 covers 16 residues. The CDR3 region has the DNA TGTGCCAGCAGCCAAGAAGGGCAGGGGAAGGGTTACGAGCAGTACTTC. Amino acids: CASSQEGQGKGYEQYF.

This rearrangement joins TRBV28 to TRBJ2-3; 10 nucleotides agree with TRBD2. The germline V gene has CDR1 MDHEN and CDR2 SYDVKM. Losses at the gene ends were 6 bases for V and 5 bases for J; bases not matched to a gene: 5. The CDR3 runs to 14 residues. The DNA for the CDR3 is TGTGCCAGCAGGTCAGCGGGGGGGCTAGATACGCAGTATTTT. The encoded protein is CASRSAGGLDTQYF.

Notes on this clone: At the DNA level, this CDR3 is encoded by other sequences in the same sample as well. The CDR3 reads CASRGTSGGPDNEQFF. CDR3 in DNA: TGTGCCAGTAGGGGGACTAGCGGGGGGCCCGACAATGAGCAGTTCTTC. This rearrangement joins TRBV19 to TRBJ2-1, with 15 positions matching TRBD2. Losses at the gene ends were 6 bases for V and 5 bases for J; bases not matched to a gene: 5. The CDR3 is 16 residues long. CDR1 LNHDA and CDR2 SQIVND come from the germline V gene (reference sequence).

This chain connects TRBV10-3 to TRBJ1-1, with D possibly matching TRBD1 (6 bases). Germline V gene data show CDR1 as ENHRY and CDR2 as SYGVKD. The CDR3 runs 13 residues. The V end lost 6 bases, the J end lost 1 base, and 9 bases lay between the germline ends. CDR3 DNA sequence: TGTGCCATCAGCTGGGACAAGAACACTGAAGCTTTCTTT. Its translation: CAISWDKNTEAFF.

The genes are TRBV3-1 (or the pseudogene TRBV3-2) and TRBJ1-2; 7 bases line up with TRBD1. The junction had 5 bases not matched to a gene; V was cut back by 1 base and J by 0 bases. There are 16 residues in the CDR3. Germline V gene sequence: CDR1 LGHDT, CDR2 YNNKEL (reference sequence). CDR3 nucleotides: TGTGCCAGCAGCCAAGCGGACAGGATAGCTAACTATGGCTACACCTTC. This codes for CASSQADRIANYGYTF.

The chain employs TRBV5-4 and TRBJ1-2; the match to TRBD1 covers 7 bases. Germline values: CDR1 SGHNT, CDR2 YYREEE (reference sequence). Losses at the gene ends were 4 bases for V and 4 bases for J; bases not matched to a gene: 10. The CDR3 covers 15 residues. This chain's CDR3 is CASSLKGATGYGYTF. CDR3 coding DNA: TGTGCCAGCAGCCTCAAGGGGGCGACGGGCTATGGCTACACCTTC.

V usage is TRBV23-1 and J usage is TRBJ1-2, with TRBD1 as a possible D gene (5 bases). TRBV23-1 is an open reading frame whose function is uncertain. Trimming took off 2 bases at V and 3 bases at J, with 13 bases between the two ends. The CDR3 loop spans 15 amino acids. CDR3 in DNA: TGCGCCAGCAGTCAAGGCGGCTTAGGGGACTATGGCTACACCTTC. Residues: CASSQGGLGDYGYTF.

In this sample, this clone turned up once. This chain connects TRBV28 to TRBJ1-4; 7 nucleotides match TRBD1. Germline CDR1 and CDR2: MDHEN and SYDVKM. The CDR3 has 15 residues. The V gene end was trimmed by 8 bases and the J gene end by 0 bases; junction bases not matched to a gene: 6. CDR3 DNA sequence: TGTGCCAGCGTCTCAGGGGGAACAACTAATGAAAAACTGTTTTTT. It yields the protein CASVSGGTTNEKLFF. Full variable domain (outside the CDR3, taken from reference TRBV28 and TRBJ1-4): DVKVTQSSRYLVKRTGEKVFLECVQDMDHENMFWYRQDPGLGLRLIYFSYDVKMKEKGDIPEGYSVSREKKERFSLILESASTNQTSMYLCASVSGGTTNEKLFFGSGTQLSVL.